This T cell receptor (beta chain) was found in a study of cytomegalovirus exposure and HLA in healthy donors. This CDR3 contains 15 residues. V dropped 6 bases and J dropped 4 bases, with 19 bases sitting between them. Germline values: CDR1 SNHLY, CDR2 FYNNEI. This clone was picked up a small number of times. Its antigen remains unidentified. Whole-study findings and limits: TCR beta chains numbering 164 were designated cytomegalovirus-associated.

The PCR had 60 Vbeta and 13 Jbeta primers. Repertoires were generated with immunoSEQ multiplex PCR, while TCRdb's copy carries only in-frame clones and drops some. The sample consists of approximately 100,000 clones, 70% to 80% of them appearing once. V and J are TRBV2 and TRBJ2-7, with D perhaps TRBD1 (7 bases). Sequencing was carried out using PBMCs. The TCR originated in a female donor in good health and CMV-seronegative. DNA for the CDR3: TGTGCCAGCAGGCAGGGGGGCCCGACCCTTTACGAGCAGTACTTC. This codes for CASRQGGPTLYEQYF.